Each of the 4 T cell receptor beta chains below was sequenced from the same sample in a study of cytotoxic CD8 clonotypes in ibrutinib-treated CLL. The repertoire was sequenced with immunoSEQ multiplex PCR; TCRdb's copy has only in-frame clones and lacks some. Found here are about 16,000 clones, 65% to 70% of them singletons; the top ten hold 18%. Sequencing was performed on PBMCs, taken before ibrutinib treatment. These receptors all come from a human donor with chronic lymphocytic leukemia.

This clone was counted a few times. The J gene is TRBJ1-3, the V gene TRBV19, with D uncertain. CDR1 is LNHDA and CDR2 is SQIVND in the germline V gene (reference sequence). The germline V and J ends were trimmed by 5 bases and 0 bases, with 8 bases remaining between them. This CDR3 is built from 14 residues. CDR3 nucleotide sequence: TGTGCCAGTAGTCCCGCCTACTCTGGAAACACCATATATTTT. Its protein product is CASSPAYSGNTIYF.

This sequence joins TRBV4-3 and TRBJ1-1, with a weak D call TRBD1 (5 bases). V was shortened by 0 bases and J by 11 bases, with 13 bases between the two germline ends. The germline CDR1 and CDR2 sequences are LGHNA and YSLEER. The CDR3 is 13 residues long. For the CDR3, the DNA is TGCGCCAGCAGCCAAGATATTGGGGCACCGGCTTTCTTT. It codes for CASSQDIGAPAFF.

The CDR3 nucleotides are TGTGCCACCTTAGCGGGGGCGGACACCGGGGAGCTGTTTTTT. This encodes CATLAGADTGELFF. This chain joins TRBV10-3 and TRBJ2-2; TRBD2 aligns across 9 bases. This CDR3 has 14 amino acids. Germline loops: CDR1 ENHRY, CDR2 SYGVKD. V shed 10 bases, J shed 3 bases, and the junction held 6 bases outside the gene matches.

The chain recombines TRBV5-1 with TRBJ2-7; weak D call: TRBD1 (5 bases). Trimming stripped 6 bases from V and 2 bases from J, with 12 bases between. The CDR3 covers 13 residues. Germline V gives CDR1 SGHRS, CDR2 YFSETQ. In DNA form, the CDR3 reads TGCGCCAGCAAAAAGGGGCTAACCTACGAGCAGTACTTC. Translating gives CASKKGLTYEQYF.